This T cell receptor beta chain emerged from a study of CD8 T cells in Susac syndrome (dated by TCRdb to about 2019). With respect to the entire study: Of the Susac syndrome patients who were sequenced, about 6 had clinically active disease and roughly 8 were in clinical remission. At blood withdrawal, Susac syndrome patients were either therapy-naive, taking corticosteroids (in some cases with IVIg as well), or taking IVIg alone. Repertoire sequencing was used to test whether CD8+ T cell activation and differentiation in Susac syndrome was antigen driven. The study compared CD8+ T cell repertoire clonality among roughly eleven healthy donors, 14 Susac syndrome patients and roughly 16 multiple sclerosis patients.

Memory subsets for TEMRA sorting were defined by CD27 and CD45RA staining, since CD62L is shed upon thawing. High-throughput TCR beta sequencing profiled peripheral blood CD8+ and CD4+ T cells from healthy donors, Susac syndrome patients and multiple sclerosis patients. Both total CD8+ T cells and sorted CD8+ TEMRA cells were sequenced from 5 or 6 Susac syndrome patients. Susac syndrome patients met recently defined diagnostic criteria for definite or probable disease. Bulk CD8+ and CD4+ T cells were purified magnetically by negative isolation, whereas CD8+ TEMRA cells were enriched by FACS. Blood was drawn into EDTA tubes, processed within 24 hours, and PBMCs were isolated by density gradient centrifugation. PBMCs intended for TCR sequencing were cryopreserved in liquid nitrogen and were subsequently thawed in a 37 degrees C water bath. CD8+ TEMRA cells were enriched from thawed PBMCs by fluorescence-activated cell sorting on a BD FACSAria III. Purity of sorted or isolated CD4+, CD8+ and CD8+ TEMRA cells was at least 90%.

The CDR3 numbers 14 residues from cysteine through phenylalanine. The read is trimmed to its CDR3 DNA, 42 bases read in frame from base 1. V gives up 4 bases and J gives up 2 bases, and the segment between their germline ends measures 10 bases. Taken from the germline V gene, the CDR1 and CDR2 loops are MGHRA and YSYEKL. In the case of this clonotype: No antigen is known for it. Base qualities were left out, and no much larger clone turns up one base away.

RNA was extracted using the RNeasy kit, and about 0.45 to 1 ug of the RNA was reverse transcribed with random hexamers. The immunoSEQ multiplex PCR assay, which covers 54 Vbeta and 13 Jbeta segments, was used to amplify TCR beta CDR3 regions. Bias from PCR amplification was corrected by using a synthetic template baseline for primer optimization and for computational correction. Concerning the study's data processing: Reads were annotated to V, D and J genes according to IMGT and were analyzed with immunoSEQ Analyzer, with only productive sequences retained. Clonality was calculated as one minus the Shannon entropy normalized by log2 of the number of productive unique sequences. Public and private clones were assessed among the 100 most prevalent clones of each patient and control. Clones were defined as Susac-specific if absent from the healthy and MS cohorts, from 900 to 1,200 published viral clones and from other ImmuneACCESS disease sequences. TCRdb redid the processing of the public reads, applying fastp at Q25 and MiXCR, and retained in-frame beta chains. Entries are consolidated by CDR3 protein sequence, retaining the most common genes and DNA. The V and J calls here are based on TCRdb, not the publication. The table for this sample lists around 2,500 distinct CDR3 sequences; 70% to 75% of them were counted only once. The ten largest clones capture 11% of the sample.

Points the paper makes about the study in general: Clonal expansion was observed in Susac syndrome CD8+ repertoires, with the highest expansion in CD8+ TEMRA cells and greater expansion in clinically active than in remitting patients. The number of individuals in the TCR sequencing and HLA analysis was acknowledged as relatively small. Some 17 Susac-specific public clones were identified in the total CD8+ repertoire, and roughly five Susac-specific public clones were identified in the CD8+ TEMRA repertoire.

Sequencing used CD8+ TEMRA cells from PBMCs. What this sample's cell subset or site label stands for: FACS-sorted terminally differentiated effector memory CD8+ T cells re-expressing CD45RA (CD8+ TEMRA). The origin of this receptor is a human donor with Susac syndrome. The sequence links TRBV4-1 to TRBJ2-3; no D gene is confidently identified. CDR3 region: CASSLGWDTDTQYF. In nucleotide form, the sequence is TGCGCCAGCAGCCTCGGCTGGGACACAGATACGCAGTATTTT.